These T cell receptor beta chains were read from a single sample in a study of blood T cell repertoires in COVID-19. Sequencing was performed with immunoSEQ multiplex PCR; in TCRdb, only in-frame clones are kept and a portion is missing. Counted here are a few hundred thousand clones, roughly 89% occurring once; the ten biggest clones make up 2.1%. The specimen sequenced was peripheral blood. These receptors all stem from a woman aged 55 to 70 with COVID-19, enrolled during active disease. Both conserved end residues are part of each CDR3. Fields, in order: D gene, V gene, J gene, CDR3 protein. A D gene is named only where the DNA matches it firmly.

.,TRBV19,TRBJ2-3,CASSIDITGSNPSTDTQYF
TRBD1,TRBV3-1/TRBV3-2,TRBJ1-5,CASSQGGTGSNQPQHF
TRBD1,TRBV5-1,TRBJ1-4,CASSSAGTGATNEKLFF
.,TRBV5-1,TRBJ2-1,CASSFRGRQVLDEQFF
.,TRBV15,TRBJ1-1,CATSRDRSVGAEAFF
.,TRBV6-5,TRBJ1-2,CASSYSRGLGGYTF
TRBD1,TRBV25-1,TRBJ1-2,CASTGGSGYTF
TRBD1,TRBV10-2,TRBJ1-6,CASSDRGDSPLHF
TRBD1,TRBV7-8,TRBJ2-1,CASSLEGQGIFYNEQFF
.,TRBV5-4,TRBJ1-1,CASSPHRGTEAFF
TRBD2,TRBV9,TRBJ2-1,CASSPRLAGGPYEQFF
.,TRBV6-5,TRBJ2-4,CASRSQGAKNIQYF
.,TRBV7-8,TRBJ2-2,CASSFQGDTGELFF
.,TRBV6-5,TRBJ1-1,CASSYSPRLNTEAFF
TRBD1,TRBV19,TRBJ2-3,CASSIDRGRDTQYF
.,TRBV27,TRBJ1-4,CASSVRGREKLFF
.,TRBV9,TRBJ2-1,CASSVSGLSYNEQFF
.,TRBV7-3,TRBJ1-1,CASSFGHGNTEAFF
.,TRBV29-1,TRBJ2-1,CSVEYQDRAAIGEQFF
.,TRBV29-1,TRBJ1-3,CSVGQGSGNTIYF
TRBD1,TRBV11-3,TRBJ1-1,CASSLTGVNTEAFF
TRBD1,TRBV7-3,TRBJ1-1,CASSLAGTVKAFF
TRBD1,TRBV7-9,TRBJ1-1,CASSLAQGAGEAFF
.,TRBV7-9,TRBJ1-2,CASSSPEGSYGYTF
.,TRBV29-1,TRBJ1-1,CSVVYTEAFF
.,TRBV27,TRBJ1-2,CASSSIGGYGYTF
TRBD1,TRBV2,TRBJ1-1,CASSEIGTGMKTEAFF
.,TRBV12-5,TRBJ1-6,CASGHQRQGSSPLHF
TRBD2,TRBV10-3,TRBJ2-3,CAIRRGGDTDTQYF
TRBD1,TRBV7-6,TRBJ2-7,CASSRTGAYEQYF
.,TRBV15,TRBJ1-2,CATSTTGPIYGYTF
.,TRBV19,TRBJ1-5,CASSDSGGSNQPQHF